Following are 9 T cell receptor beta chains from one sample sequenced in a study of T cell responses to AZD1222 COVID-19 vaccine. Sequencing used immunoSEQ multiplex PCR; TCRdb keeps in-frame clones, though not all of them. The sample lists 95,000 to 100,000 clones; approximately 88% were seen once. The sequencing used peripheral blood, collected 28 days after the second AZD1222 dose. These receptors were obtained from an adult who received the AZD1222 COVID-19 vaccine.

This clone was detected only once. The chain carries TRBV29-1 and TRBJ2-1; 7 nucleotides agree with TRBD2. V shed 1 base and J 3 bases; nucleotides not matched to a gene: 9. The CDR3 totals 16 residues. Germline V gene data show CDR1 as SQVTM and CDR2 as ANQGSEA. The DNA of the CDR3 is TGCAGCGTTGAAGGAAGGTCCAGCGGGGTCTACAATGAGCAGTTCTTC. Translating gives CSVEGRSSGVYNEQFF.

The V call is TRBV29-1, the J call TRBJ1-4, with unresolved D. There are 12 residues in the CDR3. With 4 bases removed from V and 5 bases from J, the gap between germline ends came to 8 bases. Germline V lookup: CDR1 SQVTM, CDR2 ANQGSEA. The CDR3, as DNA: TGCAGCGTTGTAGAGGGAAATGAAAAACTGTTTTTT. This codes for CSVVEGNEKLFF.

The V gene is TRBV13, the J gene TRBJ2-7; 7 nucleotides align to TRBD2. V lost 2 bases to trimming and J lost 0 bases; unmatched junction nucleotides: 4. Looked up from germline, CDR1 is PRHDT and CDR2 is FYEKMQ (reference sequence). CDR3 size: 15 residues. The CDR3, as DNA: TGTGCCAGCAGCTTAAGCGGGATGAGCTCCTACGAGCAGTACTTC. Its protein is CASSLSGMSSYEQYF. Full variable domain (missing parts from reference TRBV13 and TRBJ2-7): AAGVIQSPRHLIKEKRETATLKCYPIPRHDTVYWYQQGPGQDPQFLISFYEKMQSDKGSIPDRFSAQQFSDYHSELNMSSLELGDSALYFCASSLSGMSSYEQYFGPGTRLTVT.

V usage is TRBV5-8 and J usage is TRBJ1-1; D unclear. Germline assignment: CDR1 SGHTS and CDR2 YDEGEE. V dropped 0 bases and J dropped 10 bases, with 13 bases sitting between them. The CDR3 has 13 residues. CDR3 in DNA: TGTGCCAGCAGCTTGGGCTTAACTCCCACAGCTTTCTTT. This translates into CASSLGLTPTAFF.

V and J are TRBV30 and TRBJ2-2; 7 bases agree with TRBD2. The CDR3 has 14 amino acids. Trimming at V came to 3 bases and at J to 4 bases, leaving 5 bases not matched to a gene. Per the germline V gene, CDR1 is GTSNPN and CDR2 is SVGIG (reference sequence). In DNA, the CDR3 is TGTGCCTGGAGGACTAGCCGCCTCACCGGGGAGCTGTTTTTT. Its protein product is CAWRTSRLTGELFF. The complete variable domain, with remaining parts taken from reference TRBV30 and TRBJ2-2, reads SQTIHQWPATLVQPVGSPLSLECTVEGTSNPNLYWYRQAAGRGLQLLFYSVGIGQISSEVPQNLSASRPQDRQFILSSKKLLLSDSGFYLCAWRTSRLTGELFFGEGSRLTVL.

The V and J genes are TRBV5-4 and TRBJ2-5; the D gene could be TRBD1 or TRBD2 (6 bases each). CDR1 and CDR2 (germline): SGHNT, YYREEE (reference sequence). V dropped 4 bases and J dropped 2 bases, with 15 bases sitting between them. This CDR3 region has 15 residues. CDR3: CASSRMGGLQETQYF. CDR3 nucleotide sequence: TGTGCCAGCAGCCGGATGGGGGGCCTACAAGAGACCCAGTACTTC.

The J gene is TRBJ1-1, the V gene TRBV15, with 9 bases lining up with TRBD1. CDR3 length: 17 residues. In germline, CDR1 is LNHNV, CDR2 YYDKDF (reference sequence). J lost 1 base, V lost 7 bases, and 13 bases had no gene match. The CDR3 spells CATKKSGTGNTNTEAFF. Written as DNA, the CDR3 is TGTGCCACCAAAAAGTCCGGGACAGGGAATACGAACACTGAAGCTTTCTTT.

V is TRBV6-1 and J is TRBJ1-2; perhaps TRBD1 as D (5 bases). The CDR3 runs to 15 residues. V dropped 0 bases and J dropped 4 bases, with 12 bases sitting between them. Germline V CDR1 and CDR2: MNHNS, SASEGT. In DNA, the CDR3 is TGTGCCAGCAGTGAAGCGGCGGGGGTAGGCTATGGCTACACCTTC. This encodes CASSEAAGVGYGYTF.

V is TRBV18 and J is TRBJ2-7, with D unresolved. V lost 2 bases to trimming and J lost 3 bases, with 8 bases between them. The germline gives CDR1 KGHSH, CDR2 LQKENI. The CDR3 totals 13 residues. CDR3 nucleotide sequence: TGTGCCAGCTCACCAGGCAGCAACTACGAGCAGTACTTC. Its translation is CASSPGSNYEQYF.